One and the same sample provided the 22 T cell receptor beta chains below, sequenced in a study of graft-versus-host responses after intestinal transplantation (dated by TCRdb to 2020 to 2022). Library preparation used the immunoSEQ multiplex PCR assay. Here the immuneACCESS table is served through TCRdb, limited to in-frame sequences with V and J called. Missing clones are a known gap in these copies; in checked studies unresolved V genes cover under half, and the rest lacks a known reason. The sample yields about 7,400 clones; about two thirds were counted once. The biggest ten clones account for 9.3% of the sample. Dithiothreitol, EDTA incubations and collagenase D digestion were used to isolate intraepithelial and lamina propria lymphocytes from graft specimens. The sequences come from ileum tissue, collected 450 to 480 days after transplant. Receptor source: a human patient who received an intestinal transplant, so some T cells may come from the graft donor.

The chain combines TRBV19 with TRBJ1-5, with D tentatively TRBD1 (5 bases). Trimming pared 4 bases from V and 0 bases from J, leaving 10 bases between. The CDR3 length is 15 residues. Germline lookup yields CDR1 LNHDA and CDR2 SQIVND (reference sequence). The CDR3 loop is CASSTDSYSNQPQHF. DNA for the CDR3: TGTGCCAGTAGTACTGACAGTTATAGCAATCAGCCCCAGCATTTT.

The rearrangement joins TRBV19 to TRBJ1-5; D remains unclear. Germline CDR1 LNHDA, CDR2 SQIVND (reference sequence). V shed 4 bases and J shed 3 bases, with 16 bases lying between them. CDR3 length: 16 residues. This CDR3 is CASSTPDRGLNQPQHF. The CDR3 DNA reads TGTGCCAGTAGTACCCCGGACCGCGGACTCAATCAGCCCCAGCATTTT.

CDR3 DNA: TGTGCCAGCAGGGTAACTTACGAGCAGTACTTC. It encodes CASRVTYEQYF. J is TRBJ2-7 and V is TRBV2; D ambiguous. The length of the CDR3 is 11 residues. Trimming took off 6 bases at V and 4 bases at J, with 7 bases between the two ends. In germline, CDR1 is SNHLY, CDR2 FYNNEI.

By sample fraction, this clone is medium-sized. The chain uses TRBV5-4 and TRBJ1-1, with a tentative D call TRBD1 (6 bases). The CDR3 is made up of 14 amino acids. The V end lost 0 bases, the J end lost 2 bases, and 8 bases lay between the germline ends. The germline V gene encodes CDR1 SGHNT and CDR2 YYREEE (reference sequence). In DNA, the CDR3 is TGTGCCAGCAGCTTGGGTGGGGGCAACACTGAAGCTTTCTTT. Translating gives CASSLGGGNTEAFF.

CDR3 residues: CASSQEGNREKLFF. Written as DNA, the CDR3 is TGCGCCAGCAGCCAAGAAGGCAACAGGGAAAAACTGTTTTTT. The gene calls are TRBV4-3 and TRBJ1-4; tentative D call: TRBD1 (5 bases). Looked up from germline, CDR1 is LGHNA and CDR2 is YSLEER. V was shortened by 0 bases and J by 8 bases, with 10 bases between the two germline ends. The length of the CDR3 is 14 residues.

The chain uses TRBV2 and TRBJ2-1; D ambiguous. With 2 bases removed from V and 9 bases from J, the gap between germline ends came to 5 bases. Germline V gene lookup returns CDR1 SNHLY and CDR2 FYNNEI. The CDR3 length is 11 residues. CDR3 residues: CASSEWVEQFF. The DNA for the CDR3 is TGTGCCAGCAGTGAATGGGTTGAGCAGTTCTTC.

J is TRBJ1-5 and V is TRBV6-1; D gene uncertain. This CDR3 comprises 17 residues. Trimming pared 3 bases from V and 0 bases from J, leaving 15 bases between. The germline gives CDR1 MNHNS, CDR2 SASEGT. CDR3 region: CASSDDPGLSSNQPQHF. The CDR3 nucleotides read TGTGCCAGCAGTGACGATCCGGGCCTATCTAGCAATCAGCCCCAGCATTTT.

CDR3 amino acids: CASKEPEAGAGETQYF. DNA for the CDR3: TGTGCCAGCAAGGAACCCGAAGCGGGGGCAGGAGAGACCCAGTACTTC. The chain employs TRBV2 and TRBJ2-5; 8 bases match TRBD2. Losses at the gene ends were 7 bases for V and 4 bases for J; bases not matched to a gene: 14. Germline CDR1 SNHLY, CDR2 FYNNEI. The CDR3 runs to 16 residues.

This clone was seen a single time. This rearrangement joins TRBV19 to TRBJ2-1; 13 nucleotides match TRBD2. Germline V lookup: CDR1 LNHDA, CDR2 SQIVND (reference sequence). The CDR3 has 17 amino acids. Trimming removed 3 bases from V and 2 bases from J; junction bases left unmatched: 4. CDR3 loop: CASSIGTSGVAYNEQFF. The CDR3 nucleotides read TGTGCCAGTAGTATCGGGACTAGCGGGGTGGCCTACAATGAGCAGTTCTTC.

The rearrangement uses TRBV5-6 and TRBJ1-4, with TRBD1 as a possible D gene (6 bases). Germline assignment: CDR1 SGHDT and CDR2 YYEEEE. The CDR3 has 14 amino acids. V was cut by 4 bases and J by 8 bases, with 15 bases left in between. The CDR3 reads CASSDRIGTEKLFF. DNA of the CDR3: TGTGCCAGCAGCGACCGGATTGGGACAGAAAAACTGTTTTTT.

The chain uses TRBV4-3 and TRBJ2-1, with D perhaps matching TRBD1 (5 bases). Trimming took off 0 bases at V and 5 bases at J, with 14 bases between the two ends. This CDR3 has 16 amino acids. Germline V lookup: CDR1 LGHNA, CDR2 YSLEER. CDR3: CASSQDPRAPHNEQFF. CDR3 coding DNA: TGCGCCAGCAGCCAAGATCCCAGGGCCCCTCACAATGAGCAGTTCTTC.

V is TRBV5-6 and J is TRBJ1-2; D is uncertain. Deletions cut 0 bases from V and 0 bases from J, with 3 bases between. The germline gives CDR1 SGHDT, CDR2 YYEEEE. The CDR3 spans 13 residues. CDR3 region: CASSLGANYGYTF. The CDR3 nucleotides are TGTGCCAGCAGCTTGGGAGCTAACTATGGCTACACCTTC.

Here the CDR3 DNA reads TGTGCCAGCAGCTACGCAGGGTCCCACGGGGAGCTGTTTTTT. This gives the protein CASSYAGSHGELFF. The chain has TRBV5-4 and TRBJ2-2; a weak D match, TRBD1 (5 bases). V gave up 3 bases and J gave up 7 bases, with 13 bases separating them. The CDR3 consists of 14 residues. Germline-derived CDR1 and CDR2 are SGHNT and YYREEE (reference sequence).

This chain links TRBV30 with TRBJ1-5; no clear D. From germline, CDR1 is GTSNPN and CDR2 SVGIG (reference sequence). Trimming pared 5 bases from V and 4 bases from J, leaving 12 bases between. This CDR3 region has 13 residues. CDR3 sequence reads: CAWAATGNQPQHF. As DNA, the CDR3 is TGTGCCTGGGCAGCCACGGGGAATCAGCCCCAGCATTTT.

For this clone: The same CDR3 is also encoded by other DNA sequences in this sample. J is TRBJ1-5 and V is TRBV6-5; perhaps TRBD1 as D (6 bases). Trimming pared 4 bases from V and 5 bases from J, leaving 18 bases between. Germline CDR1 MNHEY, CDR2 SVGAGI. The CDR3 runs to 16 residues. DNA of the CDR3: TGTGCCAGCAGTTTATCAGGGGCAGGGGTTTATCAGCCCCAGCATTTT. Translation: CASSLSGAGVYQPQHF.

V usage is TRBV10-3 and J usage is TRBJ2-7; D is undetermined. This CDR3 spans 12 amino acids. The germline V gene has CDR1 ENHRY and CDR2 SYGVKD. V lost 11 bases and J lost 4, with 15 bases in between. CDR3 coding DNA: TGTGCCGAGTCCAGCACCGGTTACGAGCAGTACTTC. It yields the protein CAESSTGYEQYF.

The V gene is TRBV6-1, the J gene TRBJ2-5; 9 bases agree with TRBD1. The CDR3 spans 15 residues. J gave up 5 bases and V 5 bases, and 9 bases lay outside the gene matches. Germline-derived CDR1 and CDR2 are MNHNS and SASEGT. This chain's CDR3 is CASSKQGAGGETQYF. The CDR3, as DNA: TGTGCCAGCAGTAAACAGGGGGCAGGGGGGGAGACCCAGTACTTC.

A remark on this clone: This same CDR3 is encoded by further DNA sequences in the sample. The genes are TRBV27 and TRBJ2-3; TRBD2 aligns across 11 bases. The CDR3 has 14 residues. Germline CDR1 reads MNHEY; CDR2 reads SMNVEV (reference sequence). The V and J ends lost 7 bases and 4 bases, in that order; junction bases with no gene match: 4. The CDR3 coding sequence is TGTGCCAGCAAAGGACTAGCGGGCGCAGATACGCAGTATTTT. It encodes CASKGLAGADTQYF.

Sample share makes this clone large. The chain combines TRBV10-1 with TRBJ1-3, with D hard to call. Trimming removed 8 bases at V and 2 bases at J, with 10 bases between. CDR3 length: 13 residues. Per the germline V gene, CDR1 is WNHNN and CDR2 is SYGVQD (reference sequence). The CDR3 spells CASSRDTGNTIYF. CDR3 nucleotides: TGCGCCAGCTCAAGGGATACTGGAAACACCATATATTTT.

The V call is TRBV5-8, the J call TRBJ1-1; D is unresolved. With 2 bases removed from V and 2 bases from J, the gap between germline ends came to 13 bases. Germline V gene sequence: CDR1 SGHTS, CDR2 YDEGEE. The CDR3 has 15 residues. Here the CDR3 reads CASSFGLVGNTEAFF. The CDR3, as DNA: TGTGCCAGCAGCTTTGGCCTTGTGGGTAACACTGAAGCTTTCTTT.

This chain uses TRBV28 with TRBJ2-4; TRBD1 matches 8 bases. CDR1 and CDR2 (germline): MDHEN, SYDVKM. V was clipped by 6 bases and J by 7 bases; unmatched bases: 2. CDR3 length equals 12 residues. CDR3 amino acids: CASRNRGNIQYF. The CDR3 nucleotides are TGTGCCAGCAGAAACAGGGGGAACATTCAGTACTTC. Full variable domain (remainder filled in from reference TRBV28 and TRBJ2-4): DVKVTQSSRYLVKRTGEKVFLECVQDMDHENMFWYRQDPGLGLRLIYFSYDVKMKEKGDIPEGYSVSREKKERFSLILESASTNQTSMYLCASRNRGNIQYFGAGTRLSVL.

This chain uses TRBV5-5 with TRBJ2-7; D gene ambiguous. The V and J ends lost 2 bases and 3 bases respectively, with 9 bases between them. The germline V gene encodes CDR1 SGHKS and CDR2 YYEKEE (reference sequence). This CDR3 contains 13 residues. DNA for the CDR3: TGTGCCAGCAGCTTTGGACGGAACTACGAGCAGTACGTC. Amino acid sequence: CASSFGRNYEQYV.